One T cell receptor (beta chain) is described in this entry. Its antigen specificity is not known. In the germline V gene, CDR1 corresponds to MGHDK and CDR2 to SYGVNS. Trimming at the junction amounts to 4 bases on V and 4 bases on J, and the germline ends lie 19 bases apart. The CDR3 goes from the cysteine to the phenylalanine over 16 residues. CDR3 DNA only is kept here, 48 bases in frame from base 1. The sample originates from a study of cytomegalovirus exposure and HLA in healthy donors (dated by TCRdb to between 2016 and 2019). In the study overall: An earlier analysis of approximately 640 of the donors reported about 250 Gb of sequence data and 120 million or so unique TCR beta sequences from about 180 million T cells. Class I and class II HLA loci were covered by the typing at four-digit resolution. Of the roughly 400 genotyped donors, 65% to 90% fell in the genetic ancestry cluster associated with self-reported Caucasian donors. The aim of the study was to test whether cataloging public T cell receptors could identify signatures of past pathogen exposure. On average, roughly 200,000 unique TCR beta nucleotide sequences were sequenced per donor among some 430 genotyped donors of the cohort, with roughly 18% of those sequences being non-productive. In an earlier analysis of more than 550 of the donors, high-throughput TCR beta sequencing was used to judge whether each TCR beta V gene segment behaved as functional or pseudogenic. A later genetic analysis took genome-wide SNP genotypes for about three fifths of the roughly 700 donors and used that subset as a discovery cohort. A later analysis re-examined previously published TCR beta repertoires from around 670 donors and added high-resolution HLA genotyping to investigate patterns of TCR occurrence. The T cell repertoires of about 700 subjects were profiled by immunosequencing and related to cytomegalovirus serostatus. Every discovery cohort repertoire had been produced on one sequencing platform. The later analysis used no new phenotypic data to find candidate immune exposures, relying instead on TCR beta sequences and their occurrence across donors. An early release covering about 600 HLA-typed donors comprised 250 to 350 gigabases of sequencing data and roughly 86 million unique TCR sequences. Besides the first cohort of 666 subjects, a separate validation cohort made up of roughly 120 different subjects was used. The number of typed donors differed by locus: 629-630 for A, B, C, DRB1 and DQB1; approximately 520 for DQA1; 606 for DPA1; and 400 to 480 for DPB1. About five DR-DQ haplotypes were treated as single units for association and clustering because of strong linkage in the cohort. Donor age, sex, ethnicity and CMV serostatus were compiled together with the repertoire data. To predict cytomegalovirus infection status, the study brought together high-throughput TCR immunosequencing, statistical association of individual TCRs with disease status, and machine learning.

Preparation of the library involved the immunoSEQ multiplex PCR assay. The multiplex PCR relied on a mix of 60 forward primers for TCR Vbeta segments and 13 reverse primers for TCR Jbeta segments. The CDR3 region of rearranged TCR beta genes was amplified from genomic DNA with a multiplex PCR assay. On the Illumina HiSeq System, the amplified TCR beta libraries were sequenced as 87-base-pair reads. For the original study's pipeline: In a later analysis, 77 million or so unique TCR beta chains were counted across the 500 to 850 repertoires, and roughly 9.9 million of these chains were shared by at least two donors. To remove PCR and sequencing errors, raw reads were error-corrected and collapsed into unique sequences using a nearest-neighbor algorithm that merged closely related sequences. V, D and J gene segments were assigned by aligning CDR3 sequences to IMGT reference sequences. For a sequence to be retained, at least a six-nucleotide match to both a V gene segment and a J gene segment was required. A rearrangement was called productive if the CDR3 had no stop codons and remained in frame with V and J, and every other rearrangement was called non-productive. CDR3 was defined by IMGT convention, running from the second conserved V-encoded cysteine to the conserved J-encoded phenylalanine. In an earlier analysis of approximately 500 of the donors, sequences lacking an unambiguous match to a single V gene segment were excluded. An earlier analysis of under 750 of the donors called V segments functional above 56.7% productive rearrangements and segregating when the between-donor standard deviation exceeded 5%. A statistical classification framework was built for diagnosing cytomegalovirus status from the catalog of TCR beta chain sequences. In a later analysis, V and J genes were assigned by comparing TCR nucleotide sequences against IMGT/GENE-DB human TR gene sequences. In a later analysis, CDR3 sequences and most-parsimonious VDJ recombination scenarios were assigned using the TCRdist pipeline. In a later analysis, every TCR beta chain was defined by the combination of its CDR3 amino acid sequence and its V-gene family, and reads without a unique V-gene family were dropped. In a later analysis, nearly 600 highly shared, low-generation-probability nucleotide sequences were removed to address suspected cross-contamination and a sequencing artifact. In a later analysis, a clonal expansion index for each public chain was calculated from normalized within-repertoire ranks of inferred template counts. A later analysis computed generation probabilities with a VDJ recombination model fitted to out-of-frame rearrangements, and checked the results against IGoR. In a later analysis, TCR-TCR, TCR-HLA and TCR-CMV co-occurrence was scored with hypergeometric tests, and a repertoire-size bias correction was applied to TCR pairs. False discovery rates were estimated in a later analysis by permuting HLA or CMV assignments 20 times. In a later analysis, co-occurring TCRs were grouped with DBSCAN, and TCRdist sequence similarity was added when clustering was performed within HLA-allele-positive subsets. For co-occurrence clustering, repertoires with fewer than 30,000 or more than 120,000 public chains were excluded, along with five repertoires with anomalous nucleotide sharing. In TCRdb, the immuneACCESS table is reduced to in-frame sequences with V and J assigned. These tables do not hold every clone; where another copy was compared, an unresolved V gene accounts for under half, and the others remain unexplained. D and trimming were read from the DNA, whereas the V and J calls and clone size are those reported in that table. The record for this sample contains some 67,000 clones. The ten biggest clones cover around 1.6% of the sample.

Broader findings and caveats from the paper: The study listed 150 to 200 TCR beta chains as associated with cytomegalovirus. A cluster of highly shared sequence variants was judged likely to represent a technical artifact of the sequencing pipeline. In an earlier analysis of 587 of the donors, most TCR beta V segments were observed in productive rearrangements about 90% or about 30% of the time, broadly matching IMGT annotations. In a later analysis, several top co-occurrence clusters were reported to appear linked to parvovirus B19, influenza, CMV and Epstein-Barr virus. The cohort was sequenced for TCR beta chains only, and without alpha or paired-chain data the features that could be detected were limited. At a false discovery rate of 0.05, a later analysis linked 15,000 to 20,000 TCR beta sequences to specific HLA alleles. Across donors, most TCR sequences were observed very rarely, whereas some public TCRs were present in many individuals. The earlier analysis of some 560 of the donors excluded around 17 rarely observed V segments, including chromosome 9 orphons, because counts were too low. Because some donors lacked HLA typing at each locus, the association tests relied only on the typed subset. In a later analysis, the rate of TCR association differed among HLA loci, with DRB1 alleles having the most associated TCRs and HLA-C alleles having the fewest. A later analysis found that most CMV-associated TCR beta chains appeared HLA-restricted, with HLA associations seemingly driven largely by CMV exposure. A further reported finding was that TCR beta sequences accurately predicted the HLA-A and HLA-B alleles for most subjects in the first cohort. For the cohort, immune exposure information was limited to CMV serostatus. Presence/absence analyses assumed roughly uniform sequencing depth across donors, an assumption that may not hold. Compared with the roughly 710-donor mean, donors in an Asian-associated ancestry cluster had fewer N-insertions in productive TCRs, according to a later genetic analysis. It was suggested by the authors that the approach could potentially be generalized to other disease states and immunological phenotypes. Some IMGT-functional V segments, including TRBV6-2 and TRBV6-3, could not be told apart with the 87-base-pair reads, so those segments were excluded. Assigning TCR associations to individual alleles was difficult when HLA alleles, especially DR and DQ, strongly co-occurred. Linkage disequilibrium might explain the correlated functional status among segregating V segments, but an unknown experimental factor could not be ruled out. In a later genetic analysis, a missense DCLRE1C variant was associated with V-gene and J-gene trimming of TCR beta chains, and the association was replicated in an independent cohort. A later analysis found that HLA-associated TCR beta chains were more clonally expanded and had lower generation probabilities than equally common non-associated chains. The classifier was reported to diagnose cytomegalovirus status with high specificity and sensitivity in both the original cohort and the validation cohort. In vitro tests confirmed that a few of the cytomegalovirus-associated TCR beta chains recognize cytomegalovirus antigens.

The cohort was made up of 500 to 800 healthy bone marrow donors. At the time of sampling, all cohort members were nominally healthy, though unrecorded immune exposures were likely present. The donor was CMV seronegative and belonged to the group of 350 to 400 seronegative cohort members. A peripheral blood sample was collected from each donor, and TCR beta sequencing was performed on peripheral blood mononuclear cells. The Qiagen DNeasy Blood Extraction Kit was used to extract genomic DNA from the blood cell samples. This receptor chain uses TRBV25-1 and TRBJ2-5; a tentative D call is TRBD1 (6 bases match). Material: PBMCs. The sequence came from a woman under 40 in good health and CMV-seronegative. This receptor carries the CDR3 CASSVGQQPRGETQYF. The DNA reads TGTGCCAGCAGTGTTGGACAGCAACCTCGAGGAGAGACCCAGTACTTC.